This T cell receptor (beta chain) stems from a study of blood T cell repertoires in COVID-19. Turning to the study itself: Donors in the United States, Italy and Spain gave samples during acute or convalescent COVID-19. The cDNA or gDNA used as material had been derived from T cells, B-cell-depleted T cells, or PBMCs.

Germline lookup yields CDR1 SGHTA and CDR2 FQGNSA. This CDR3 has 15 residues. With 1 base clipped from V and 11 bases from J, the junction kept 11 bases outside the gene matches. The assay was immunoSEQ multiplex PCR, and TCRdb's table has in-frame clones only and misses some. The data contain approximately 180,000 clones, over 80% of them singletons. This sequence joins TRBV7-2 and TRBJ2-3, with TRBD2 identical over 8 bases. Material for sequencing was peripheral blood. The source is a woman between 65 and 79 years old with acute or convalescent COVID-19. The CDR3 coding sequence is TGTGCCAGCAGCTTAGATAGCGGGGACGGAAGGGTGCAGTATTTT. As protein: CASSLDSGDGRVQYF.